This T cell receptor beta chain derives from a study of T cell responses to AZD1222 COVID-19 vaccine. Study-wide results and caveats: Females outnumbered males among donors, who were mostly white British; clonal diversity was possibly underestimated. Just a handful of AZD1222 recipients were seropositive at baseline. The study reported that nearly half of spike-specific TCRs target unmutated variant regions.

For this clone: What it binds is not known.

The protocol was immunoSEQ multiplex PCR, while the TCRdb copy is restricted to in-frame clones and leaves out a portion. Of about 130,000 clones in the sample, about nine tenths are singletons; the top ten hold approximately 18%. V dropped 6 bases and J dropped 7 bases, with 10 bases sitting between them. The length of the CDR3 is 12 residues. CDR1 MDHEN and CDR2 SYDVKM come from the germline V gene. The chain is built from TRBV28 and TRBJ1-5; D may be TRBD1 (5 bases). The sequencing used peripheral blood, collected on day 0 of MenACWY control vaccination. The sequence was obtained from an adult in good health. CDR3 protein: CASSRVPQPQHF. CDR3 sequence (DNA): TGTGCCAGCAGCAGGGTGCCCCAGCCCCAGCATTTT.